Listed here are 9 T cell receptor beta chains from one sample, sequenced in a study of T cells in Graves' hyperthyroidism and ophthalmopathy. The TCR beta CDR3 regions underwent amplification using RNA transcripts as the source. The TCR CDR3 first-round RT-PCR relied on the HTBI primer set. Each CDR3 protein is one row after TCRdb ran MiXCR on the multiplex PCR reads. The sample has under 250,000 distinct CDR3 sequences; 15% to 20% are singletons. Sequencing used blood. These TCRs come from a man aged 45-65 years with Graves' hyperthyroidism.

This clonotype was observed many times. The chain recombines TRBV12-3 or TRBV12-4 with TRBJ2-3; tentative D call: TRBD1 (6 bases). Trimming cost V 2 bases and J 5 bases, with 14 bases left between them. The CDR3 sequence is 15 residues long. CDR3 protein: CASSLSGGGGDTQYF. In nucleotides, the CDR3 is TGTGCCAGCAGTTTATCTGGGGGCGGTGGAGATACGCAGTATTTT.

This clonotype was found many times. V and J are TRBV18 and TRBJ2-5, with TRBD2 identical over 7 bases. This CDR3 comprises 15 residues. CDR1 is KGHSH and CDR2 is LQKENI in the germline V gene. V dropped 3 bases and J dropped 6; count of bases not matched to a gene: 10. As DNA, the CDR3 is TGTGCCAGCTCACCTGATTCGGGAGGAAGGCAGACCCAGTACTTC. Protein: CASSPDSGGRQTQYF.

This clonotype appeared many times. The rearrangement links TRBV28 to TRBJ2-1; the match to TRBD1 covers 8 bases. This CDR3 has 15 amino acids. Trimming at V came to 6 bases and at J to 4 bases, leaving 8 bases not matched to a gene. Germline V gives CDR1 MDHEN, CDR2 SYDVKM. The CDR3: CASRESGTGYNEQFF. DNA for the CDR3: TGTGCCAGCAGAGAGTCCGGGACAGGTTACAATGAGCAGTTCTTC.

This clonotype was detected ten times or more. DNA for the CDR3: TGTGCCAGCAGTGAGGGGGGAGGAGGGATCGAGTGGCCCCAGCATTTT. Translation gives CASSEGGGGIEWPQHF. V and J are TRBV6-1 and TRBJ1-5; D might be TRBD1 (5 bases). Per the germline V gene, CDR1 is MNHNS and CDR2 is SASEGT. The V end was cut by 3 bases, the J end by 9 bases, with 21 bases between. The CDR3 is made up of 16 amino acids.

The CDR3 coding sequence is TGTGCCAGCAGTTTCTGGGACAGGGGGCGAGTTGGAGAGACCCAGTACTTC. It translates to CASSFWDRGRVGETQYF. The chain carries TRBV28 and TRBJ2-5; 12 nucleotides line up with TRBD1. This CDR3 region has 17 residues. The trim removed 3 bases at V and 4 bases at J, leaving 9 bases unmatched. CDR1 is MDHEN and CDR2 is SYDVKM in the germline V gene.

This clonotype was found a few times. J is TRBJ2-7 and V is TRBV29-1; 14 bases are shared with TRBD2. The CDR3 is made up of 14 amino acids. Trimming at V came to 3 bases and at J to 4 bases, leaving 2 bases not matched to a gene. In germline, CDR1 is SQVTM, CDR2 ANQGSEA. Written as DNA, the CDR3 is TGCAGCGTTGAGGGACTAGCGGGAGAGTACGAGCAGTACTTC. Encoded protein: CSVEGLAGEYEQYF.

The chain combines TRBV7-3 with TRBJ1-1; maybe TRBD1 (6 bases). The CDR3 has 14 amino acids. Germline lookup yields CDR1 SGHTA and CDR2 FQGTGA. Trimming left V 6 bases short and J 4 bases short, with 15 bases between. The CDR3 spells CASSLMGGGTEAFF. The CDR3 nucleotides read TGTGCCAGCAGTCTTATGGGGGGCGGCACTGAAGCTTTCTTT.

The chain carries TRBV5-1 and TRBJ1-2; TRBD1 matches at 10 bases. The J segment lost 5 bases and the V segment lost 1 base, leaving 5 bases of the junction unmatched. The germline V gene has CDR1 SGHRS and CDR2 YFSETQ. The CDR3 runs 15 residues. CDR3 loop: CASSLFSGQGYGYTF. Written as DNA, the CDR3 is TGCGCCAGCAGCTTGTTTTCGGGACAGGGGTATGGCTACACCTTC.

This clonotype was detected ten times or more. The V gene is TRBV12-3 or TRBV12-4, the J gene TRBJ2-7; 9 bases fit TRBD1. CDR3 length: 15 residues. Trimming cost V 4 bases and J 4 bases; bases outside gene matches: 8. DNA for the CDR3: TGTGCCAGCAGTTCCCCGGACAGGGGTTTTTACGAGCAGTACTTC. The encoded protein is CASSSPDRGFYEQYF.